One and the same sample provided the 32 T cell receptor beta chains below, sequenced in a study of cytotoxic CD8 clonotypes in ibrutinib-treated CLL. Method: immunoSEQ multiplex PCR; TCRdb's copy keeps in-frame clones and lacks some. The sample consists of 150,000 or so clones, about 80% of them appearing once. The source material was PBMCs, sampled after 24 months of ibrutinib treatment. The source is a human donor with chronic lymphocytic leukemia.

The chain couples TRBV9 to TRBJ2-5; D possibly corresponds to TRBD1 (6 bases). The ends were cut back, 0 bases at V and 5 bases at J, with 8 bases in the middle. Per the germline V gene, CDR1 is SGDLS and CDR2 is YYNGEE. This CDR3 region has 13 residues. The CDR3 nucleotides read TGTGCCAGCAGCGTAGATACAGGGGAGACCCAGTACTTC. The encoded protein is CASSVDTGETQYF.

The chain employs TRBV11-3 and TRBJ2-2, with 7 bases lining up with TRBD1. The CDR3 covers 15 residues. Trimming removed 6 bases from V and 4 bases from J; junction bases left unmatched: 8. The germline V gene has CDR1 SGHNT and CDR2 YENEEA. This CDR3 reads CASSSNRGTTGELFF. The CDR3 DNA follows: TGTGCCAGCAGTTCGAACAGGGGAACCACCGGGGAGCTGTTTTTT. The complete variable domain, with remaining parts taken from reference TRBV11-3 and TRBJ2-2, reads EAGVVQSPRYKIIEKKQPVAFWCNPISGHNTLYWYLQNLGQGPELLIRYENEEAVDDSQLPKDRFSAERLKGVDSTLKIQPAELGDSAVYLCASSSNRGTTGELFFGEGSRLTVL.

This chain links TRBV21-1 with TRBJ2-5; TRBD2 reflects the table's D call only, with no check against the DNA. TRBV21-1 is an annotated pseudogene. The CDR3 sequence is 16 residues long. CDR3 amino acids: CASSARGREQQETQYF. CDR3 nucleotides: TGTGCCAGCAGCGCCCGAGGGCGGGAGCAACAAGAGACCCAGTACTTC.

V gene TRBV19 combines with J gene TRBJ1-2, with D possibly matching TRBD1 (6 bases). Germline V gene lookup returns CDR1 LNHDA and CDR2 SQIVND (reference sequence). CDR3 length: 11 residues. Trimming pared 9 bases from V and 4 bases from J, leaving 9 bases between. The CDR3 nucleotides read TGTGCCAGCGGACAGACCTATGGCTACACCTTC. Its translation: CASGQTYGYTF.

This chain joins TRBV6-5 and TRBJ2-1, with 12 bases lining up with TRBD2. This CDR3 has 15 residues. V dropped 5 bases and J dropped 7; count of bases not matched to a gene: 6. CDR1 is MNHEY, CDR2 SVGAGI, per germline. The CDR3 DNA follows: TGTGCCAGCAGTACGACTAGCGGGAGACGGAATGAGCAGTTCTTC. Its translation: CASSTTSGRRNEQFF.

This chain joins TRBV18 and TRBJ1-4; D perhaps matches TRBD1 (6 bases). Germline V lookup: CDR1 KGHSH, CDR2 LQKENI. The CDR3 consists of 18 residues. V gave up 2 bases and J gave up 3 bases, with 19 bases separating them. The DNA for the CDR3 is TGTGCCAGCTCACCAAGCGCGCAGGGGTGGTCGGCTAATGAAAAACTGTTTTTT. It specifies CASSPSAQGWSANEKLFF.

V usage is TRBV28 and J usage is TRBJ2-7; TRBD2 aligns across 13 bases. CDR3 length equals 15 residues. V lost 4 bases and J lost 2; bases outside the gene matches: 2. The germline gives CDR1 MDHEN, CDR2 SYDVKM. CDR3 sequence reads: CASSSGLAGPYEQYF. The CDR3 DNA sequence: TGTGCCAGCAGTTCGGGACTAGCGGGGCCCTACGAGCAGTACTTC.

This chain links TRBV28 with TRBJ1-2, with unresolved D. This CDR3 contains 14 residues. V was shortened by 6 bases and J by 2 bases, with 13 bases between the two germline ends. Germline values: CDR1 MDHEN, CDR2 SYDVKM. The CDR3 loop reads CASSYPGGNYGYTF. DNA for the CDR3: TGTGCCAGCAGCTACCCCGGTGGCAACTATGGCTACACCTTC.

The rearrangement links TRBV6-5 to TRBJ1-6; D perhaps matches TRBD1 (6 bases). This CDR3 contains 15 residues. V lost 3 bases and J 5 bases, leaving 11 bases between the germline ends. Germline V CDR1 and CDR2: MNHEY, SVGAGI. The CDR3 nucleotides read TGTGCCAGCAGTTATGTTCAGGGGCATAATTCACCCCTCCACTTT. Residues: CASSYVQGHNSPLHF.

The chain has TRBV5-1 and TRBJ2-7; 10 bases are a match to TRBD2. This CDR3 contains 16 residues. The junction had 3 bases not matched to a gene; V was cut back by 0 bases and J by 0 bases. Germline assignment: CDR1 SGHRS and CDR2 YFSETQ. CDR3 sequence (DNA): TGCGCCAGCAGCTTGGCCGGGACTAGCGCCTCCTACGAGCAGTACTTC. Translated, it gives CASSLAGTSASYEQYF. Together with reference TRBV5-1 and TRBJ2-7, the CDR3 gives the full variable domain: KAGVTQTPRYLIKTRGQQVTLSCSPISGHRSVSWYQQTPGQGLQFLFEYFSETQRNKGNFPGRFSGRQFSNSRSEMNVSTLELGDSALYLCASSLAGTSASYEQYFGPGTRLTVT.

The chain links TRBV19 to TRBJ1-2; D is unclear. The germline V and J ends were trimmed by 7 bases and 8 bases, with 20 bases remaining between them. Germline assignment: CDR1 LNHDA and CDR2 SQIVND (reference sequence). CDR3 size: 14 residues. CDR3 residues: CASTPYFDIGGYTF. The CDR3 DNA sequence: TGTGCCAGTACCCCATACTTTGACATAGGAGGCTACACCTTC.

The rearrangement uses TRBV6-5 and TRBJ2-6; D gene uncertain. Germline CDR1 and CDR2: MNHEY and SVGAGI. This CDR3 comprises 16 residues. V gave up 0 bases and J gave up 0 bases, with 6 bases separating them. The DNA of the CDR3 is TGTGCCAGCAGTTACTCGTCTGCCTCTGGGGCCAACGTCCTGACTTTC. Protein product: CASSYSSASGANVLTF.

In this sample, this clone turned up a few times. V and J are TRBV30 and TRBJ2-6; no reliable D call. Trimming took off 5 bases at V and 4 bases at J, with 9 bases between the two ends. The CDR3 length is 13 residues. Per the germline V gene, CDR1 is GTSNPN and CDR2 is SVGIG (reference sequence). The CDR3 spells CAWESDGANVLTF. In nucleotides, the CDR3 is TGTGCCTGGGAGTCCGACGGGGCCAACGTCCTGACTTTC.

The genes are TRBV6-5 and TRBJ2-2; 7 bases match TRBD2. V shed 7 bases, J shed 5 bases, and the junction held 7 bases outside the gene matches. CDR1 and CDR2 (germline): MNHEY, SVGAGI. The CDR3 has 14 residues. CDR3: CASNPGLVTGELFF. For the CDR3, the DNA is TGTGCCAGCAACCCCGGACTAGTTACCGGGGAGCTGTTTTTT.

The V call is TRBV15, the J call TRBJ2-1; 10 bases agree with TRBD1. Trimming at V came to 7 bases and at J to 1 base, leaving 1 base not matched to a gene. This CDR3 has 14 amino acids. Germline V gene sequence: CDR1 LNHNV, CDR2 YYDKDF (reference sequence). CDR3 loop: CATTGQGSYNEQFF. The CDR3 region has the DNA TGTGCCACCACGGGACAGGGGTCCTACAATGAGCAGTTCTTC.

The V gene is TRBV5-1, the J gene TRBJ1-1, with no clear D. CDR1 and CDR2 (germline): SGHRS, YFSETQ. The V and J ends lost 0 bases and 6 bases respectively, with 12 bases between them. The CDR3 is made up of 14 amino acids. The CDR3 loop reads CASSLDDRRAEAFF. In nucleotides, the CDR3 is TGCGCCAGCAGCTTGGATGATCGGAGGGCTGAAGCTTTCTTT.

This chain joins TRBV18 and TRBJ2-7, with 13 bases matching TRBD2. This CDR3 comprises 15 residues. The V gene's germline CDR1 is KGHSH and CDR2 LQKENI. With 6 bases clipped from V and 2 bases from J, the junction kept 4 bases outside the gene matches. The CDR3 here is CASSQGLAGTYEQYF. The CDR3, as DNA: TGTGCCAGCTCCCAGGGACTAGCGGGAACCTACGAGCAGTACTTC.

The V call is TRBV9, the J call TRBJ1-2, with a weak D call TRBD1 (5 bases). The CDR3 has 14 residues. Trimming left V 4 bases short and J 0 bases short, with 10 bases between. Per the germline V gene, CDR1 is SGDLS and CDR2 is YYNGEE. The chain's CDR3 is CASSFRDSNYGYTF. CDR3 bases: TGTGCCAGCAGCTTCAGGGACTCTAACTATGGCTACACCTTC.

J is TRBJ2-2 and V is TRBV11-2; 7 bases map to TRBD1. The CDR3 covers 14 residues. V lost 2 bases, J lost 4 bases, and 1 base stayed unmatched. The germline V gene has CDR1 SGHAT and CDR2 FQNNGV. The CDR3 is CASSLRGRTGELFF. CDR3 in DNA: TGTGCCAGCAGCTTAAGGGGGCGCACCGGGGAGCTGTTTTTT.

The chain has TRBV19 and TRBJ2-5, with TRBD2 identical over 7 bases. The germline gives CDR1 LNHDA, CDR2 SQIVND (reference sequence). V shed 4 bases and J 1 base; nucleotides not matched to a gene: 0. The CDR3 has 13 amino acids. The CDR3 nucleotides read TGTGCCAGTAGTAGGACTAGCCAAGAGACCCAGTACTTC. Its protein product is CASSRTSQETQYF.

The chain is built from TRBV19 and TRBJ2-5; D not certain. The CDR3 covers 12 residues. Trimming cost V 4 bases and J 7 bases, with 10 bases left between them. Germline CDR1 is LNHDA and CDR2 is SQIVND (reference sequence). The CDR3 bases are TGTGCCAGTAGTACCCGATGGTGGACCCAGTACTTC. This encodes CASSTRWWTQYF.

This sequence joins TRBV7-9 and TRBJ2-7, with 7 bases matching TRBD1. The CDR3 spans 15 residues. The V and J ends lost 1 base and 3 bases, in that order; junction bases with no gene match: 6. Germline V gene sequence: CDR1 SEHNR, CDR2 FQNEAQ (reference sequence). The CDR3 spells CASSLEGGWVYEQYF. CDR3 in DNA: TGTGCCAGCAGCTTAGAAGGGGGCTGGGTCTACGAGCAGTACTTC.

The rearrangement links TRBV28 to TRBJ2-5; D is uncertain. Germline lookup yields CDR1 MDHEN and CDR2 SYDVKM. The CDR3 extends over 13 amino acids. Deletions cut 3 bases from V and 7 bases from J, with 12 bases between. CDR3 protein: CASSFPGLGTQYF. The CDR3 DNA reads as TGTGCCAGCAGTTTTCCCGGATTAGGGACCCAGTACTTC.

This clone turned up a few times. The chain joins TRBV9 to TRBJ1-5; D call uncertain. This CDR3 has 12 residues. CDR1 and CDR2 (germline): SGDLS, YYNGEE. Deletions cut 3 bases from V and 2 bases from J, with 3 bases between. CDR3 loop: CASSAGNQPQHF. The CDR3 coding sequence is TGTGCCAGCAGCGCTGGCAATCAGCCCCAGCATTTT. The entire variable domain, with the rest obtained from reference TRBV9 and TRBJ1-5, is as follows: DSGVTQTPKHLITATGQRVTLRCSPRSGDLSVYWYQQSLDQGLQFLIQYYNGEERAKGNILERFSAQQFPDLHSELNLSSLELGDSALYFCASSAGNQPQHFGDGTRLSIL.

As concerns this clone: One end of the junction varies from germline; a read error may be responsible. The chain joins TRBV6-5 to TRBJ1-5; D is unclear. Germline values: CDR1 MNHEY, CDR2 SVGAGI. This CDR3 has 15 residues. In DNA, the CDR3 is TGTGCCAGCAGTTACGCAGGCTCAAGCAATCAGCCCCAGCACTTT. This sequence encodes CASSYAGSSNQPQHF.

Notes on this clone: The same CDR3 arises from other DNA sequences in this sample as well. CDR3 bases: TGTGCCAGTAGTTCATCCCCGGGGGGGGGCACAGATACGCAGTATTTT. Its protein is CASSSSPGGGTDTQYF. The gene calls are TRBV19 and TRBJ2-3, with TRBD2 identical over 8 bases. V was clipped by 5 bases and J by 1 base; unmatched bases: 8. In germline, CDR1 is LNHDA, CDR2 SQIVND (reference sequence). The CDR3 is 16 residues long.

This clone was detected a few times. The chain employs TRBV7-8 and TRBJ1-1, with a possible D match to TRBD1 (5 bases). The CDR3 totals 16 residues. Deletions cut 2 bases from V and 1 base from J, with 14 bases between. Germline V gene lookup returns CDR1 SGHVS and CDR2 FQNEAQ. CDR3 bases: TGTGCCAGCAGCTTATTGTGGGGCGGGAGGAACACTGAAGCTTTCTTT. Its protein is CASSLLWGGRNTEAFF.

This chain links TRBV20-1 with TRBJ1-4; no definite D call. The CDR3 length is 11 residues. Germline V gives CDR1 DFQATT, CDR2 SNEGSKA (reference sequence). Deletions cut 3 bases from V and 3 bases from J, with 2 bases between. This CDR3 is CSASSNEKLFF. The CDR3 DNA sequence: TGCAGTGCTAGTTCTAATGAAAAACTGTTTTTT.

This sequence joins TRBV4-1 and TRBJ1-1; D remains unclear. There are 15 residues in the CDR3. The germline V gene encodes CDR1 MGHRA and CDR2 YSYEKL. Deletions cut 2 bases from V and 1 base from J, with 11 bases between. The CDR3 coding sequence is TGCGCCAGCAGCCAAATCGGGCCAACGAACACTGAAGCTTTCTTT. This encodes CASSQIGPTNTEAFF.

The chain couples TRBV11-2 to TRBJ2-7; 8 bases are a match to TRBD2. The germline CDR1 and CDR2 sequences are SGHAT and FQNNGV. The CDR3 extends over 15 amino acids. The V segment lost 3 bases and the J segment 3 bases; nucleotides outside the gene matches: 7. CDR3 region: CASSLETSGYYEQYF. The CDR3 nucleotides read TGTGCCAGCAGCTTGGAAACTAGCGGTTACTACGAGCAGTACTTC.

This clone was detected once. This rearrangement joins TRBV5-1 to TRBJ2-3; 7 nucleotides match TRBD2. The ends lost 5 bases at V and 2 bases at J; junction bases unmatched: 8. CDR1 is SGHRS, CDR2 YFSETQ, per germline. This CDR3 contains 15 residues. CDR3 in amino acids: CASRTGTTITDTQYF. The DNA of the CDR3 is TGCGCCAGCAGGACGGGGACTACAATCACAGATACGCAGTATTTT.

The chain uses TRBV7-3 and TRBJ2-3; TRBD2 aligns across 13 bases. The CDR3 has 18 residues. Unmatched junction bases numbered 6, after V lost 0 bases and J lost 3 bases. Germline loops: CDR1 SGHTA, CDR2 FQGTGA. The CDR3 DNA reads TGTGCCAGCAGCTTAACCCCGCGGACTAGCGGGAGAACAGATACGCAGTATTTT. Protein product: CASSLTPRTSGRTDTQYF.